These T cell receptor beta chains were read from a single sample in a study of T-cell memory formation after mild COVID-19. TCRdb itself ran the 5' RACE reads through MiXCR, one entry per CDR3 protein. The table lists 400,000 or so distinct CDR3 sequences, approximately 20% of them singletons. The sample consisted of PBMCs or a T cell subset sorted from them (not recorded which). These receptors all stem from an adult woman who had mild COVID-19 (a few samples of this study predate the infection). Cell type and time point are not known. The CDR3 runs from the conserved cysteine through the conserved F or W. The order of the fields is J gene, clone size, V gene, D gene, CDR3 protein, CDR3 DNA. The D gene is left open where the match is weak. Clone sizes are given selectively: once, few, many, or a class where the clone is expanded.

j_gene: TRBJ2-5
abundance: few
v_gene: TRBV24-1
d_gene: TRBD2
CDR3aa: CATSGTTSGRYF
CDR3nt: TGTGCCACCAGTGGAACCACTAGCGGGAGATACTTC

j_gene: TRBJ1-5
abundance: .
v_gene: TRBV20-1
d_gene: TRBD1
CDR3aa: CSASPDRGIDQPQHF
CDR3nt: TGCAGTGCTAGCCCAGACAGGGGGATCGATCAGCCCCAGCATTTT

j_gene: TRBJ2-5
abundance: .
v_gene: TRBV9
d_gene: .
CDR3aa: CASSGHAGETQYF
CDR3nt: TGTGCCAGCAGCGGTCACGCCGGCGAGACCCAGTACTTC

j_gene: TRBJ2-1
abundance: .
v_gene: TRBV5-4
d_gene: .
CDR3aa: CASSGGDRDEQFF
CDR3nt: TGTGCCAGCAGCGGCGGGGACCGGGATGAGCAGTTCTTC

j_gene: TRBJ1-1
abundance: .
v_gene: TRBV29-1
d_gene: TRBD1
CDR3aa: CSVKSRGQKNTEAFF
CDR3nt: TGCAGCGTTAAATCCAGGGGACAGAAAAACACTGAAGCTTTCTTT

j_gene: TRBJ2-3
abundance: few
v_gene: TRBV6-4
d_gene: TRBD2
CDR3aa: CASSDSPSGSGADTQYF
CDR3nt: TGTGCCAGCAGTGACTCTCCTAGCGGGAGTGGGGCAGATACGCAGTATTTT

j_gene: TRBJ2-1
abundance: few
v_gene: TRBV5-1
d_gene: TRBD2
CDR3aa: CASSLDGGGADNEQFF
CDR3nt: TGCGCCAGCAGCTTGGACGGCGGGGGGGCCGACAATGAGCAGTTCTTC

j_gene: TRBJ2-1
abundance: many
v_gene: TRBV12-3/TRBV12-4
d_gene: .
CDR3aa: CASSLVLDEQFF
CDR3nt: TGTGCCAGCAGTTTAGTTCTAGATGAGCAGTTCTTC

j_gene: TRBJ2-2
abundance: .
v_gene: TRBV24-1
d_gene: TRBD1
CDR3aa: CATSDPGQGFAGELFF
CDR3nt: TGTGCCACCAGTGACCCCGGACAGGGTTTCGCCGGGGAGCTGTTTTTT

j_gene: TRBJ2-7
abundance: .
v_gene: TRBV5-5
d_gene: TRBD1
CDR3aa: CASSRTGNNYEQYF
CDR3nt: TGTGCCAGCAGCCGGACAGGGAACAACTACGAGCAGTACTTC

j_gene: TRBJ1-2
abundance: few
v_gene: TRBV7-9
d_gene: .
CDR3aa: CASSLPRTDYYGYTF
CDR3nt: TGTGCCAGCAGCTTACCCCGGACAGACTACTATGGCTACACCTTC

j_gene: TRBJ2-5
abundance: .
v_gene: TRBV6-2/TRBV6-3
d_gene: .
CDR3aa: CASSYGIEETQYF
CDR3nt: TGTGCCAGCAGTTATGGGATCGAAGAGACCCAGTACTTC

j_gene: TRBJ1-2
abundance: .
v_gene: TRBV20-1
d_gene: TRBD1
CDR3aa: CSATIQGSLNYGYTF
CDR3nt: TGCAGTGCTACGATACAGGGGTCCCTAAACTATGGCTACACCTTC